Listed below are T cell receptor beta chains from one sample, sequenced in a study of CD8 T cells in Susac syndrome. Using its own MiXCR run on the immunoSEQ multiplex PCR reads, TCRdb lists one record per CDR3 protein. The sample yields about 300,000 distinct CDR3 sequences, about 91% seen once. The sequencing input was CD8+ T cells from PBMCs. The origin of the receptors is a human donor with multiple sclerosis. The CDR3 runs from the conserved cysteine through the conserved F or W. D genes are given only for firm matches. Clone size is shown for a subset of rows, as once, few, many or a class of expanded clone.

d_call j_call v_call clone_size cdr3_aa cdr3_nt
TRBD1 TRBJ1-1 TRBV30 once CAWSVGQRVAEAFF TGTGCCTGGAGTGTGGGACAGAGAGTCGCTGAAGCTTTCTTT
TRBD2 TRBJ2-5 TRBV28 NA CASSTTSGGFQETQYF TGTGCCAGCAGCACCACTAGCGGGGGGTTCCAAGAGACCCAGTACTTC
NA TRBJ1-5 TRBV6-5 NA CASSLHSYSNQPQHF TGTGCCAGCAGCTTACACAGTTATAGCAATCAGCCCCAGCATTTT
NA TRBJ1-5 TRBV6-2/TRBV6-3 NA CASSSPHRDWDNQPQHF TGTGCCAGCAGTTCGCCTCACAGGGATTGGGACAATCAGCCCCAGCATTTT
NA TRBJ2-5 TRBV6-2/TRBV6-3 NA CASSNQEQETQYF TGTGCCAGCAGTAATCAGGAGCAAGAGACCCAGTACTTC
NA TRBJ2-1 TRBV5-1 NA CASSSYAGAQEQFF TGCGCCAGCAGCTCGTACGCGGGGGCCCAGGAGCAGTTCTTC
NA TRBJ2-3 TRBV5-1 NA CASSLGRGGVYTQYF TGCGCCAGCAGCTTGGGACGGGGAGGCGTATATACGCAGTATTTT
NA TRBJ1-1 TRBV5-1 NA CASSLVIGLESPSEAFF TGCGCCAGCAGCTTGGTTATCGGGCTCGAAAGTCCCAGTGAAGCTTTCTTT
NA TRBJ2-5 TRBV6-5 NA CASSYAETQYF TGTGCCAGCAGTTACGCAGAGACCCAGTACTTC
TRBD1 TRBJ1-1 TRBV27 NA CASSLWFPGGSYTEAFF TGTGCCAGCAGTTTATGGTTCCCAGGGGGAAGTTACACTGAAGCTTTCTTT
TRBD2 TRBJ2-2 TRBV14 NA CASSLVAGVPGELFF TGTGCCAGCAGTCTGGTAGCGGGAGTTCCCGGGGAGCTGTTTTTT
TRBD1 TRBJ1-5 TRBV10-3 NA CAISGRTGDNQPQHF TGTGCCATCAGTGGGAGGACAGGGGACAATCAGCCCCAGCATTTT
NA TRBJ2-7 TRBV7-9 NA CASSLVRSSYEQYF TGTGCCAGCAGCTTAGTAAGGAGCTCCTACGAGCAGTACTTC
TRBD2 TRBJ2-2 TRBV14 NA CASSQDTLAGRTGELFF TGTGCCAGCAGCCAAGATACTCTAGCGGGAAGGACCGGGGAGCTGTTTTTT
NA TRBJ2-7 TRBV5-6 NA CASSLNVEQYF TGTGCCAGCAGCTTGAACGTCGAGCAGTACTTC
TRBD1 TRBJ2-5 TRBV11-3 NA CASSPTWGQRMIETQYF TGTGCCAGCAGCCCCACCTGGGGACAGCGAATGATTGAGACCCAGTACTTC
TRBD1 TRBJ1-6 TRBV30 NA CAWRGQGSSPLHF TGTGCCTGGAGGGGACAGGGAAGTTCACCCCTCCACTTT
NA TRBJ1-2 TRBV7-9 NA CASSLVGGLSARYDYGYTF TGTGCCAGCAGCTTAGTTGGCGGACTTTCTGCCCGCTATGACTATGGCTACACCTTC
NA TRBJ2-2 TRBV27 NA CASSLRGVNTGELFF TGTGCCAGCAGTTTAAGGGGGGTTAACACCGGGGAGCTGTTTTTT
NA TRBJ1-4 TRBV7-9 NA CASSPGPQEKLFF TGTGCCAGCAGCCCCGGGCCCCAAGAAAAACTGTTTTTT
TRBD1 TRBJ2-5 TRBV15 NA CATSRGESAGGAETQYF TGTGCCACCAGCAGAGGAGAGTCGGCAGGGGGCGCAGAGACCCAGTACTTC
TRBD1 TRBJ2-2 TRBV29-1 NA CSVADRGWAGELFF TGCAGCGTTGCGGACAGGGGCTGGGCCGGGGAGCTGTTTTTT
NA TRBJ1-2 TRBV18 NA CASSPHRDYYGYTF TGTGCCAGCTCACCACATCGGGACTACTATGGCTACACCTTC
TRBD1 TRBJ2-2 TRBV29-1 NA CSVEMDRAGELFF TGCAGCGTTGAAATGGACAGGGCCGGGGAGCTGTTTTTT
TRBD1 TRBJ1-3 TRBV5-1 NA CASSLVGQPSGNTIYF TGCGCCAGCAGCTTGGTGGGACAGCCCTCTGGAAACACCATATATTTT
NA TRBJ2-1 TRBV7-9 NA CASSTHDRDEQFF TGTGCCAGCAGCACCCACGACAGAGACGAGCAGTTCTTC
TRBD1 TRBJ1-6 TRBV20-1 once CSAAGTEASSPLHF TGCAGTGCGGCGGGGACAGAAGCGAGTTCACCCCTCCACTTT
NA TRBJ1-1 TRBV29-1 NA CSVGIQGGNTEAFF TGCAGCGTTGGGATTCAGGGCGGGAACACTGAAGCTTTCTTT
NA TRBJ2-5 TRBV4-3 NA CASSQGWPVETQYF TGCGCCAGCAGCCAAGGTTGGCCGGTGGAGACCCAGTACTTC
NA TRBJ2-1 TRBV27 NA CAAARDGSRGNEQFF TGTGCCGCAGCACGAGACGGGAGTAGGGGGAATGAGCAGTTCTTC
TRBD2 TRBJ2-3 TRBV9 NA CASSVGASGASDTQYF TGTGCCAGCAGCGTAGGTGCTAGCGGGGCCTCAGATACGCAGTATTTT
NA TRBJ2-2 TRBV30 once CAWSWGPGLGELFF TGTGCCTGGAGCTGGGGCCCGGGCCTCGGGGAGCTGTTTTTT
TRBD1 TRBJ2-1 TRBV29-1 NA CSVHRGTGDEQFF TGCAGCGTTCATAGGGGGACAGGGGATGAGCAGTTCTTC
TRBD1 TRBJ1-5 TRBV19 NA CASSATGAQPQHF TGTGCCAGTAGTGCCACAGGGGCTCAGCCCCAGCATTTT
NA TRBJ2-7 TRBV5-1 NA CASSAGQLDEQYF TGCGCCAGCAGCGCCGGACAGCTCGACGAGCAGTACTTC
NA TRBJ2-1 TRBV7-6 NA CASSQGLEQFF TGTGCCAGCAGCCAAGGATTGGAGCAGTTCTTC
TRBD2 TRBJ2-5 TRBV30 NA CAPSGPSGRGETQYF TGTGCCCCCTCTGGCCCTAGCGGGAGGGGGGAGACCCAGTACTTC
NA TRBJ2-6 TRBV29-1 once CSVPAGANVLTF TGCAGCGTTCCTGCTGGGGCCAACGTCCTGACTTTC
NA TRBJ2-4 TRBV12-3/TRBV12-4 NA CASSFDFHIQYF TGTGCCAGCAGTTTCGACTTCCACATTCAGTACTTC
NA TRBJ2-5 TRBV4-2 few CASSQGRDPETQYF TGTGCCAGCAGCCAAGGGCGGGATCCAGAGACCCAGTACTTC
NA TRBJ2-2 TRBV6-1 NA CALKDWGTGELFF TGTGCCCTCAAGGACTGGGGCACCGGGGAGCTGTTTTTT
TRBD1 TRBJ1-2 TRBV7-9 NA CASSSGTVSYYGYTF TGTGCCAGCAGCTCGGGGACAGTATCATACTATGGCTACACCTTC
TRBD2 TRBJ2-5 TRBV6-5 NA CASRTTSGLQETQYF TGTGCCAGCAGAACGACTAGCGGGCTCCAAGAGACCCAGTACTTC
NA TRBJ2-1 TRBV6-5 few CASSPTLYNEQFF TGTGCCAGCAGCCCTACCTTGTACAATGAGCAGTTCTTC
NA TRBJ1-3 TRBV7-9 NA CASSYGAGNTIYF TGTGCCAGCAGTTATGGGGCTGGAAACACCATATATTTT
NA TRBJ2-7 TRBV13 NA CASSRAGVSGEQYF TGTGCCAGCAGCAGAGCCGGGGTATCGGGCGAGCAGTACTTC
TRBD2 TRBJ2-5 TRBV2 NA CASSETGGRGQETQYF TGTGCCAGCAGTGAAACGGGCGGGAGAGGTCAAGAGACCCAGTACTTC
NA TRBJ1-1 TRBV10-3 NA CAISDLLANEAFF TGTGCCATCAGTGATCTCCTTGCCAACGAAGCTTTCTTT
TRBD1 TRBJ2-7 TRBV29-1 few CSVIRTGRNYEQYF TGCAGCGTCATAAGGACAGGAAGGAACTACGAGCAGTACTTC
NA TRBJ2-3 TRBV6-2/TRBV6-3 NA CASSGGGPTDTQYF TGTGCCAGCAGCGGCGGGGGCCCCACAGATACGCAGTATTTT
NA TRBJ2-3 TRBV7-9 NA CASSLVPSTDTQYF TGTGCCAGCAGCTTAGTTCCTAGCACAGATACGCAGTATTTT
NA TRBJ2-7 TRBV19 NA CARCAVAYEQYF TGTGCAAGGTGTGCAGTCGCCTACGAGCAGTACTTC
NA TRBJ2-1 TRBV7-2 NA CASSLAGWSGYNEQFF TGTGCCAGCAGCTTAGCCGGTTGGAGTGGGTACAATGAGCAGTTCTTC